This TCR beta chain was captured by sequencing in a study of T-cell reconstitution after alpha-beta-depleted transplantation in children. The table lists this clonotype with a few counts. Researchers prepared the TCRbeta library using unique molecular identifiers, the study reports. TCRdb re-called the PCR reads through MiXCR, storing one row per CDR3 protein. Here the sample spans fewer than 750,000 distinct CDR3 sequences, 25% to 30% being singletons. CDR3 length equals 14 residues. CDR1 and CDR2 from the germline V gene are SQVTM and ANQGSEA. The V segment lost 6 bases and the J segment 5 bases; nucleotides outside the gene matches: 8.

This sample comprised PBMCs, obtained before TCRalphabeta/CD19-depleted stem cell transplant. The chain is built from TRBV29-1 and TRBJ2-5; 11 nucleotides match TRBD2. This clonotype originated in a boy under three years old with Wiskott-Aldrich syndrome, due to receive a stem cell transplant. CDR3 bases: TGCAGCGTACGACTAGCGGGACTCAGGGAGACCCAGTACTTC. This sequence encodes CSVRLAGLRETQYF. Supplemented by reference TRBV29-1 and TRBJ2-5, the full variable domain reads SAVISQKPSRDICQRGTSLTIQCQVDSQVTMMFWYRQQPGQSLTLIATANQGSEATYESGFVIDKFPISRPNLTFSTLTVSNMSPEDSSIYLCSVRLAGLRETQYFGPGTRLLVL.